A selection of T cell receptor beta chains follows, all from one sample in a study of shared clonotypes between healthy human individuals. Only in-frame clones appear in the TCRdb table, and some are missing; sequencing was by immunoSEQ multiplex PCR. The data hold some 2.1 million clones, with 85% to 95% observed a single time. Sample: naive CD4+ T cells sorted from blood. Every receptor here comes from a young man in good health. Both conserved end residues are part of each CDR3.

J gene: TRBJ2-1; V gene: TRBV5-1; CDR3 protein: CASSLEPVLGQFF
J gene: TRBJ2-1; V gene: TRBV30; CDR3 protein: CAWSVRANEQFF
J gene: TRBJ1-1; V gene: TRBV6-5; CDR3 protein: CASSYAGQNTEAFF
J gene: TRBJ2-1; V gene: TRBV19; CDR3 protein: CASSIGLGVAGGPNEQFF
J gene: TRBJ2-7; V gene: TRBV7-8; CDR3 protein: CASSAGGGSYEQYF
J gene: TRBJ2-6; V gene: TRBV5-1; CDR3 protein: CASIGEGSVLTF
J gene: TRBJ2-2; V gene: TRBV12-2; CDR3 protein: CASRLCPGELFF
J gene: TRBJ1-2; V gene: TRBV5-1; CDR3 protein: CASSLEGSANYGYTF
J gene: TRBJ2-3; V gene: TRBV10-2; CDR3 protein: CASRDREKYF
J gene: TRBJ2-7; V gene: TRBV7-2; CDR3 protein: CASSLESSYEQYF
J gene: TRBJ1-1; V gene: TRBV30; CDR3 protein: CAWRKGENTEAFF
J gene: TRBJ2-1; V gene: TRBV4-3; CDR3 protein: CASSPLAGLLEGSYNEQFF
J gene: TRBJ1-6; V gene: TRBV27; CDR3 protein: CASSRRDRVNNSPLHF
J gene: TRBJ2-1; V gene: TRBV4-1; CDR3 protein: CASSLGSGGRNEQFF
J gene: TRBJ1-5; V gene: TRBV10-2; CDR3 protein: CASSDPPRGQPQHF
J gene: TRBJ2-2; V gene: TRBV18; CDR3 protein: CASSPPLTNTGELFF
J gene: TRBJ1-4; V gene: TRBV28; CDR3 protein: CASSFGTREKLFF
J gene: TRBJ1-6; V gene: TRBV28; CDR3 protein: CASSLSGLPNSPLHF
J gene: TRBJ2-5; V gene: TRBV18; CDR3 protein: CASSSNVPRDPVLETQYF
J gene: TRBJ1-1; V gene: TRBV6-1; CDR3 protein: CASRGGLGTEAFF
J gene: TRBJ1-1; V gene: TRBV19; CDR3 protein: CASSVSGQGGTEAFF
J gene: TRBJ2-7; V gene: TRBV2; CDR3 protein: CASRKTGVPGEQYF
J gene: TRBJ1-1; V gene: TRBV6-5; CDR3 protein: CASGRDTTTEAFF
J gene: TRBJ1-4; V gene: TRBV19; CDR3 protein: CASNLGQGTNEKLFF
J gene: TRBJ1-6; V gene: TRBV6-5; CDR3 protein: CASRAGQGVNSPLHF
J gene: TRBJ2-2; V gene: TRBV16; CDR3 protein: CASSQSAVAGELFF
J gene: TRBJ2-1; V gene: TRBV18; CDR3 protein: CASSLGTELYNEQFF
J gene: TRBJ2-3; V gene: TRBV2; CDR3 protein: CASKLAGPPPYF
J gene: TRBJ1-2; V gene: TRBV5-1; CDR3 protein: CASSLLGQALTDYGYTF
J gene: TRBJ2-7; V gene: TRBV11-3; CDR3 protein: CASSPGGRVGEQYF
J gene: TRBJ1-2; V gene: TRBV5-4; CDR3 protein: CASSLDPELGYGYTF
J gene: TRBJ2-3; V gene: TRBV6-5; CDR3 protein: CASSQVELADTQYF
J gene: TRBJ1-1; V gene: TRBV28; CDR3 protein: CASSSPGQFNTEAFF
J gene: TRBJ1-2; V gene: TRBV6-5; CDR3 protein: CASAVPGDYGYTF
J gene: TRBJ2-7; V gene: TRBV20-1; CDR3 protein: CSATPGYEQYF
J gene: TRBJ2-2; V gene: TRBV5-1; CDR3 protein: CASSLEAAVSAGELFF
J gene: TRBJ2-7; V gene: TRBV10-2; CDR3 protein: CASSDWGSISYEQYF
J gene: TRBJ1-5; V gene: TRBV7-8; CDR3 protein: CASSSDGSNQPQHF
J gene: TRBJ2-7; V gene: TRBV11-3; CDR3 protein: CASSPGGPNHEQYF
J gene: TRBJ2-7; V gene: TRBV25-1; CDR3 protein: CATIPTGGGSYEQYF
J gene: TRBJ1-2; V gene: TRBV10-3; CDR3 protein: CAIWSGGSTDYGYTF
J gene: TRBJ1-4; V gene: TRBV2; CDR3 protein: CASSADRPSPNEKLFF
J gene: TRBJ2-3; V gene: TRBV7-2; CDR3 protein: CASSSGGAPIDYTDTQYF
J gene: TRBJ2-2; V gene: TRBV30; CDR3 protein: CAWTPGQWSGELFF
J gene: TRBJ1-1; V gene: TRBV2; CDR3 protein: CATQWGVDEAFF
J gene: TRBJ2-3; V gene: TRBV10-3; CDR3 protein: CAISEGQGTGKDTQYF
J gene: TRBJ2-5; V gene: TRBV7-9; CDR3 protein: CASSWGQGMETQYF
J gene: TRBJ2-7; V gene: TRBV7-8; CDR3 protein: CASSLRDSSYEQYF
J gene: TRBJ2-3; V gene: TRBV18; CDR3 protein: CASSPPQGFTDTQYF
J gene: TRBJ1-5; V gene: TRBV10-1; CDR3 protein: CASSKSLNQPQHF
J gene: TRBJ1-1; V gene: TRBV9; CDR3 protein: CASSAGQRPAEAFF